The present TCR beta chain was sequenced within a study of OX40 agonist ivuxolimab in advanced cancers. Across the whole study: Patients with prior anti-PD-1, anti-PD-L1 or anti-CTLA-4 therapy were eligible; 40% had some.

Germline lookup yields CDR1 SEHNR and CDR2 FQNEAQ (reference sequence). The CDR3 has 14 residues. Trimming stripped 5 bases from V and 1 base from J, with 12 bases between. Sequenced by immunoSEQ multiplex PCR; TCRdb stores in-frame clones only, minus some. This table holds 60,000 or so clones, 94% found once. Source: CD4+ or CD8+ T cells sorted from blood, taken in a trial of the OX40 agonist ivuxolimab. The clonotype originates from an adult with an advanced solid tumor such as melanoma, head and neck, liver or kidney cancer. This sequence joins TRBV7-9 and TRBJ2-7, with D tentatively TRBD1 or TRBD2 (5 bases each). The CDR3 DNA follows: TGTGCCAGCAGCCTCCGGGACCCTTCCTACGAGCAGTACTTC. It encodes CASSLRDPSYEQYF.